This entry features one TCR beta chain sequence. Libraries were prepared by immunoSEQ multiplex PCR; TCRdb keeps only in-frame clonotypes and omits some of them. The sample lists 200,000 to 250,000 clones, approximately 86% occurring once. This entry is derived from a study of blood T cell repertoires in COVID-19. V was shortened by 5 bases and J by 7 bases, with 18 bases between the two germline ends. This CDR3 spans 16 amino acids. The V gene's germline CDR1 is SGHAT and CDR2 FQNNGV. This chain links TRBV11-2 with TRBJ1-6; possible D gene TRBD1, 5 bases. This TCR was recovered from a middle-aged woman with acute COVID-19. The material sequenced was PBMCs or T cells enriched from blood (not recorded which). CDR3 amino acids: CASSRQKDIGNSPLHF. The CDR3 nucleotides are TGTGCCAGCAGCCGCCAGAAGGACATCGGGAATTCACCCCTCCACTTT.